The 31 T cell receptor beta chains below all came from one sample that was sequenced in a study of blood T cell repertoires in COVID-19. Using immunoSEQ multiplex PCR, the repertoire was profiled, and TCRdb retains in-frame clones only, with some absent. The sample yields about 200,000 clones, about 90% seen once. Sequencing was performed on peripheral blood. The receptor set was obtained from a man between 18 and 29 years old with active or convalescent COVID-19.

The V gene is TRBV7-9, the J gene TRBJ2-7, with TRBD2 matching 7 bases. This CDR3 has 14 residues. The V gene end was trimmed by 5 bases and the J gene end by 6 bases; junction bases not matched to a gene: 10. CDR1 is SEHNR, CDR2 FQNEAQ, per germline (reference sequence). The CDR3: CASSARGVEGEQYF. In nucleotides, the CDR3 is TGTGCCAGCAGCGCCCGGGGGGTAGAGGGCGAGCAGTACTTC.

The chain joins TRBV30 to TRBJ1-2; 10 positions match TRBD1. The CDR3 runs 13 residues. Germline V gives CDR1 GTSNPN, CDR2 SVGIG (reference sequence). After removal of 5 bases from V and 8 bases from J, the junction contained 8 bases not matched to a gene. CDR3 sequence: CAWADRGNRGYTF. The DNA for the CDR3 is TGTGCCTGGGCGGACAGGGGGAATCGAGGCTACACCTTC.

The rearrangement joins TRBV6-2 or TRBV6-3 to TRBJ2-7; a possible D gene is TRBD1 (5 bases). The V gene's germline CDR1 is MNHEY and CDR2 SVGEGT. V was clipped by 6 bases and J by 3 bases, with 18 bases between them. The CDR3 loop spans 15 amino acids. The CDR3 spells CASSFDSPPVYEQYF. The CDR3 DNA reads as TGTGCCAGCAGCTTTGACAGCCCACCTGTCTACGAGCAGTACTTC.

This rearrangement joins TRBV19 to TRBJ1-2; D perhaps matches TRBD1 (5 bases). Germline V gene lookup returns CDR1 LNHDA and CDR2 SQIVND (reference sequence). Trimming took 7 bases from V and 3 from J, leaving 21 bases between them. CDR3 length: 16 amino acids. The CDR3 region has the DNA TGTGCCAGTAATCCCACATCAGGGAAATCTCACTATGGCTACACCTTC. Translating it yields CASNPTSGKSHYGYTF. The variable domain in full, with the rest retrieved from reference TRBV19 and TRBJ1-2, is DGGITQSPKYLFRKEGQNVTLSCEQNLNHDAMYWYRQDPGQGLRLIYYSQIVNDFQKGDIAEGYSVSREKKESFPLTVTSAQKNPTAFYLCASNPTSGKSHYGYTFGSGTRLTVV.

This sequence joins TRBV12-3 or TRBV12-4 and TRBJ1-1, with TRBD1 as a possible D gene (5 bases). The CDR3 is 11 residues long. Trimming pared 5 bases from V and 4 bases from J, leaving 5 bases between. CDR3 DNA sequence: TGTGCCAGCAGTCAGGGCACTGAAGCTTTCTTT. Translating it yields CASSQGTEAFF.

V and J are TRBV11-3 and TRBJ2-2; D unclear. This CDR3 region has 14 residues. V dropped 2 bases and J dropped 4 bases, with 8 bases sitting between them. CDR1 and CDR2 from the germline V gene are SGHNT and YENEEA. The CDR3 DNA reads as TGTGCCAGCAGCTTATTAACGGGCACCGGGGAGCTGTTTTTT. Protein: CASSLLTGTGELFF.

The chain carries TRBV29-1 and TRBJ2-2; D remains unclear. The CDR3 has 12 residues. Germline CDR1 and CDR2: SQVTM and ANQGSEA. V gave up 4 bases and J gave up 1 base, with 4 bases separating them. The CDR3 DNA is TGCAGCGTTGGCAGGAACACCGGGGAGCTGTTTTTT. Translation gives CSVGRNTGELFF.

The rearrangement joins TRBV7-3 to TRBJ2-1, with D possibly TRBD2 on 6 matching bases. Between the trimmed V and J ends, which lost 4 bases and 4 bases, there was a span of 17 bases. CDR1 is SGHTA, CDR2 FQGTGA, per germline. This CDR3 has 16 residues. CDR3 protein: CASSSHVRGPYNEQFF. The CDR3 DNA reads as TGTGCCAGCAGCTCCCACGTGCGGGGACCTTACAATGAGCAGTTCTTC.

The chain is built from TRBV5-5 and TRBJ2-7; D unresolved. The CDR3 runs 13 residues. V was trimmed by 5 bases and J by 3 bases, leaving 12 bases between them. Germline lookup yields CDR1 SGHKS and CDR2 YYEKEE (reference sequence). The CDR3: CASSSSGNYEQYF. The CDR3 DNA is TGTGCCAGCAGTTCCTCAGGAAACTACGAGCAGTACTTC.

V gene TRBV29-1 combines with J gene TRBJ2-2; 10 bases are shared with TRBD1. Looked up from germline, CDR1 is SQVTM and CDR2 is ANQGSEA. The CDR3 runs to 16 residues. The V segment lost 7 bases and the J segment 5 bases; nucleotides outside the gene matches: 13. CDR3: CSAVPGQGLGTGELFF. The CDR3 nucleotides read TGCAGCGCCGTACCGGGACAGGGGTTGGGGACCGGGGAGCTGTTTTTT.

This sequence joins TRBV5-1 and TRBJ1-6; TRBD1 is a possible D gene (6 bases). V lost 6 bases and J lost 9, with 19 bases in between. Germline CDR1 is SGHRS and CDR2 is YFSETQ. This CDR3 is built from 15 residues. CDR3 nucleotide sequence: TGCGCCAGCACCTTCGGGGACATCACTTCTTCACCCCTCCACTTT. The encoded protein is CASTFGDITSSPLHF.

The count of this clone is one. The genes are TRBV7-8 and TRBJ2-2; 12 positions agree with TRBD2. The V and J ends lost 4 bases and 7 bases, in that order; junction bases with no gene match: 1. Germline V CDR1 and CDR2: SGHVS, FQNEAQ. The CDR3 totals 14 residues. For the CDR3, the DNA is TGTGCCAGCAGCTCACTAGCGGGAGGCGGGGAGCTGTTTTTT. It codes for CASSSLAGGGELFF.

V and J are TRBV11-3 and TRBJ2-1, with TRBD1 as a possible D gene (5 bases). The germline V gene has CDR1 SGHNT and CDR2 YENEEA. The CDR3 is made up of 15 amino acids. V was cut by 5 bases and J by 0 bases, with 11 bases left in between. CDR3 nucleotide sequence: TGTGCCAGCAGCCCCCGGCAGGGCTCCTACAATGAGCAGTTCTTC. It codes for CASSPRQGSYNEQFF.

CDR3 in DNA: TGTGCCAGCAGCCAAGTAAGGGTGGGAGTGGGTGAGCAGTTCTTC. This codes for CASSQVRVGVGEQFF. The V gene is TRBV3-1 (or the pseudogene TRBV3-2), the J gene TRBJ2-1, with D maybe TRBD2 (5 bases). In germline, CDR1 is LGHDT, CDR2 YNNKEL (reference sequence). The V end was cut by 1 base, the J end by 9 bases, with 16 bases between. This CDR3 is built from 15 residues.

The chain has TRBV7-2 and TRBJ2-7, with D possibly TRBD1 on 6 matching bases. Per the germline V gene, CDR1 is SGHTA and CDR2 is FQGNSA. The V end lost 6 bases, the J end lost 6 bases, and 15 bases lay between the germline ends. The CDR3 spans 13 residues. This CDR3 is CASRKNTGFEQYF. The CDR3, as DNA: TGTGCCAGCAGGAAAAATACAGGGTTCGAGCAGTACTTC.

J is TRBJ1-3 and V is TRBV5-1; D gene ambiguous. The germline V gene encodes CDR1 SGHRS and CDR2 YFSETQ. V lost 0 bases and J 0 bases, leaving 10 bases between the germline ends. There are 16 residues in the CDR3. The CDR3 here is CASSLALVASGNTIYF. CDR3 nucleotides: TGCGCCAGCAGCTTGGCCCTGGTAGCCTCTGGAAACACCATATATTTT.

About this clone: Other nucleotide sequences from this sample produce the same CDR3. The chain carries TRBV24-1 and TRBJ2-1, with D maybe TRBD2 (6 bases). The CDR3 has 15 residues. The germline V and J ends were trimmed by 3 bases and 1 base, with 9 bases remaining between them. Germline V gene sequence: CDR1 KGHDR, CDR2 SFDVKD. CDR3 sequence reads: CATSDPGSSYNEQFF. The DNA for the CDR3 is TGTGCCACCAGTGATCCCGGGAGTTCCTACAATGAGCAGTTCTTC.

The CDR3, as DNA: TGTGCCAGCAGCCTAGATAGACTAGCGGGGGGCACAGATACGCAGTATTTT. It translates to CASSLDRLAGGTDTQYF. The rearrangement uses TRBV9 and TRBJ2-3, with TRBD2 identical over 12 bases. This CDR3 is built from 17 residues. V dropped 4 bases and J dropped 1; count of bases not matched to a gene: 7. Germline-derived CDR1 and CDR2 are SGDLS and YYNGEE. The full variable domain, with the rest looked up from reference TRBV9 and TRBJ2-3, is DSGVTQTPKHLITATGQRVTLRCSPRSGDLSVYWYQQSLDQGLQFLIQYYNGEERAKGNILERFSAQQFPDLHSELNLSSLELGDSALYFCASSLDRLAGGTDTQYFGPGTRLTVL.

This clone came up once. The chain uses TRBV30 and TRBJ2-1, with D perhaps matching TRBD2 (5 bases). Per germline, CDR1 GTSNPN and CDR2 SVGIG (reference sequence). The length of the CDR3 is 15 residues. Trimming removed 5 bases from V and 1 base from J, with 15 bases in between. CDR3 coding DNA: TGTGCCTGGGGTACCCCCGCGGGTTCCTACAATGAGCAGTTCTTC. It specifies CAWGTPAGSYNEQFF.

This clone was counted a few times. The rearrangement uses TRBV27 and TRBJ2-7, with 9 bases lining up with TRBD2. The CDR3 covers 12 residues. With V trimmed by 5 bases and J by 6 bases, 2 bases remained unmatched. Germline assignment: CDR1 MNHEY and CDR2 SMNVEV (reference sequence). In DNA, the CDR3 is TGTGCCAGCAGTAAGCGGGGGGTCGAGCAGTACTTC. This gives the protein CASSKRGVEQYF.

The J gene is TRBJ2-5, the V gene TRBV11-3; the D gene is possibly TRBD1 (6 bases). Trimming took 6 bases from V and 5 from J, leaving 13 bases between them. In germline, CDR1 is SGHNT, CDR2 YENEEA. The CDR3 is 13 residues long. The CDR3 loop is CASSLQGYETQYF. The CDR3 bases are TGTGCCAGCAGTTTACAGGGATACGAGACCCAGTACTTC.

This chain connects TRBV2 to TRBJ1-2; D call uncertain. Trimming took off 8 bases at V and 7 bases at J, with 8 bases between the two ends. Per germline, CDR1 SNHLY and CDR2 FYNNEI. The CDR3 covers 10 residues. Here the CDR3 reads CASVGVGYTF. Written as DNA, the CDR3 is TGTGCCAGCGTCGGGGTTGGCTACACCTTC.

V gene TRBV5-4 combines with J gene TRBJ2-5; no reliable D call. The V end lost 0 bases, the J end lost 5 bases, and 8 bases lay between the germline ends. The germline CDR1 and CDR2 sequences are SGHNT and YYREEE (reference sequence). The CDR3 sequence is 13 residues long. This CDR3 reads CASSLGGRETQYF. Here the CDR3 DNA reads TGTGCCAGCAGCTTGGGTGGTCGGGAGACCCAGTACTTC.

The chain joins TRBV7-2 to TRBJ2-7, with 7 nucleotides matching TRBD2. Germline-derived CDR1 and CDR2 are SGHTA and FQGNSA. There are 16 residues in the CDR3. The V gene end was trimmed by 0 bases and the J gene end by 0 bases; junction bases not matched to a gene: 5. CDR3 loop: CASSLAIGGSSYEQYF. Written as DNA, the CDR3 is TGTGCCAGCAGCTTAGCAATTGGCGGGAGCTCCTACGAGCAGTACTTC.

As concerns this clone: Different DNA sequences within this sample yield the same CDR3. The genes are TRBV3-1 (or the pseudogene TRBV3-2) and TRBJ1-1; D is undetermined. This CDR3 contains 14 residues. V lost 0 bases and J 1 base, leaving 6 bases between the germline ends. Germline V gene lookup returns CDR1 LGHDT and CDR2 YNNKEL (reference sequence). The CDR3 sequence is CASSQDRGNTEAFF. The CDR3 region has the DNA TGTGCCAGCAGCCAAGATCGGGGGAACACTGAAGCTTTCTTT.

The V and J genes are TRBV7-8 and TRBJ2-1; 8 positions agree with TRBD1. With V trimmed by 5 bases and J by 6 bases, 9 bases remained unmatched. Germline V gives CDR1 SGHVS, CDR2 FQNEAQ. The CDR3 extends over 15 amino acids. This chain's CDR3 is CASSRSGQGGNEQFF. CDR3 bases: TGTGCCAGCAGCAGAAGCGGACAGGGAGGCAATGAGCAGTTCTTC.

The chain combines TRBV3-1 (or the pseudogene TRBV3-2) with TRBJ1-1; D call uncertain. V lost 4 bases, J lost 0 bases, and 15 bases lay in between. CDR3 length: 16 residues. CDR1 is LGHDT and CDR2 is YNNKEL in the germline V gene (reference sequence). The CDR3 region is CASSPLASVMNTEAFF. CDR3 nucleotide sequence: TGTGCCAGCAGCCCCTTGGCCAGCGTAATGAACACTGAAGCTTTCTTT.

V usage is TRBV6-6 and J usage is TRBJ2-1; D is possibly TRBD1 (6 bases). This CDR3 spans 15 amino acids. V was cut by 2 bases and J by 3 bases, with 11 bases left in between. CDR1 is MNHNY and CDR2 is SVGAGI in the germline V gene (reference sequence). The CDR3 here is CASSYRQELYNEQFF. Here the CDR3 DNA reads TGTGCCAGCAGTTACCGACAGGAACTCTACAATGAGCAGTTCTTC.

This chain links TRBV5-1 with TRBJ1-1, with 10 bases identical to TRBD1. This CDR3 comprises 15 residues. Losses at the gene ends were 4 bases for V and 1 base for J; bases not matched to a gene: 4. Germline assignment: CDR1 SGHRS and CDR2 YFSETQ. In nucleotides, the CDR3 is TGCGCCAGCAGCCCCTGGGACAGGGGGAACACTGAAGCTTTCTTT. It codes for CASSPWDRGNTEAFF.

This rearrangement joins TRBV6-2 or TRBV6-3 to TRBJ2-5; the D gene is possibly TRBD2 (5 bases). The CDR3 runs to 14 residues. Trimming cost V 6 bases and J 5 bases, with 16 bases left between them. Looked up from germline, CDR1 is MNHEY and CDR2 is SVGEGT. CDR3 nucleotide sequence: TGTGCCAGCAGCCAACTAGGAGGCTTGGAGACCCAGTACTTC. This codes for CASSQLGGLETQYF.

This clone was counted a single time. The chain links TRBV24-1 to TRBJ2-1; 8 bases are a match to TRBD1. The V segment lost 4 bases and the J segment 1 base; nucleotides outside the gene matches: 8. Germline values: CDR1 KGHDR, CDR2 SFDVKD. The CDR3 is 17 amino acids. This chain's CDR3 is CATSDLGDRQSYNEQFF. CDR3 bases: TGTGCCACCAGTGACCTTGGGGACAGGCAGTCCTACAATGAGCAGTTCTTC.